This T cell receptor (beta chain) was profiled in a study of blood T cell repertoires in COVID-19. Study-wide context: The cDNA or gDNA used as material had been derived from T cells, B-cell-depleted T cells, or PBMCs.

As to this clone: Mismatch with germline at one junction end may stem from a read error.

This CDR3 is 13 amino acids long. CDR1 and CDR2 from the germline V gene are SGHVS and FNYEAQ. Produced via immunoSEQ multiplex PCR; TCRdb's table is partial and in-frame only. The sample has fewer than 250,000 clones; roughly 85% are singletons. The V gene is TRBV7-6, the J gene TRBJ2-7; D may be TRBD1 (6 bases). The receptor was derived from a woman in her forties who had been exposed to COVID-19. Sequenced input: PBMCs or T cells enriched from blood (not recorded which). CDR3 protein: CASSLGLEDRHLF. In DNA, the CDR3 is TGTGCCAGCAGCTTAGGCCTTGAGGACAGACACCTCTTC.